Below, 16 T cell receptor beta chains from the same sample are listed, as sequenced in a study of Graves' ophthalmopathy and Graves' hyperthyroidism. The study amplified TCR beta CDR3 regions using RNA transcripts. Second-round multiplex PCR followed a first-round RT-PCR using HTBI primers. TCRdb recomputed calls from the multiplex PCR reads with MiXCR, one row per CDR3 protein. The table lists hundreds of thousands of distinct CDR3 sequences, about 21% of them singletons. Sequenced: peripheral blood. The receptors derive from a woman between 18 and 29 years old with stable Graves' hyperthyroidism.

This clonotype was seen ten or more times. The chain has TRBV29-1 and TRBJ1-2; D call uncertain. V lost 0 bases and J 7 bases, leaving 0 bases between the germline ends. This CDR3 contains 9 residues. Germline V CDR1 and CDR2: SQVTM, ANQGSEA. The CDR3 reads CSVEDGYTF. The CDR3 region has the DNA TGCAGCGTTGAAGATGGCTACACCTTC.

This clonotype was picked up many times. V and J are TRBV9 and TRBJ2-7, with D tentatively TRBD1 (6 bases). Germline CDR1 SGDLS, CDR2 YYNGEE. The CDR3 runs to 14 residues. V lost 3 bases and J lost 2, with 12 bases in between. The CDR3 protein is CASSAGDGTYEQYF. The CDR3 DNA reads TGTGCCAGCAGCGCAGGGGACGGAACCTACGAGCAGTACTTC.

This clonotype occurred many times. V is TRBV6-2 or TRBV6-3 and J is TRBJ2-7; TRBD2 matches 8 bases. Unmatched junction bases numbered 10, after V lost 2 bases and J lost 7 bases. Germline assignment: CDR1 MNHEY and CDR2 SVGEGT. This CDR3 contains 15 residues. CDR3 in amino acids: CASSYGLATSVEQYF. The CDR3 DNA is TGTGCCAGCAGTTACGGGCTTGCGACTAGCGTAGAGCAGTACTTC.

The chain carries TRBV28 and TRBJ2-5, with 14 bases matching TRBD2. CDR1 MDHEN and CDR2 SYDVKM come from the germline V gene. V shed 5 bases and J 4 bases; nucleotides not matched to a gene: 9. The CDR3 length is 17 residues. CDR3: CASSPPGLAGAGETQYF. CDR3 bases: TGTGCCAGCAGTCCGCCGGGACTAGCGGGAGCAGGAGAGACCCAGTACTTC.

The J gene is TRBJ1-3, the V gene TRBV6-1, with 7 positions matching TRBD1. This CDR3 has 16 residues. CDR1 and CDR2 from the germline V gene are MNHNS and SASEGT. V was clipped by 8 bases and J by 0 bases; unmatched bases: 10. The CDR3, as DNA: TGTGCCAGCGGATTGGGACAGAAAAACTCTGGAAACACCATATATTTT. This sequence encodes CASGLGQKNSGNTIYF.

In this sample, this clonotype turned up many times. The CDR3 DNA sequence: TGTGCCATCAGTGCTGGGGGGCAGCCCCAGCATTTT. Translation: CAISAGGQPQHF. The chain uses TRBV10-3 and TRBJ1-5, with D maybe TRBD1 (5 bases). Trimming cost V 4 bases and J 7 bases, with 8 bases left between them. This CDR3 has 12 amino acids. Per the germline V gene, CDR1 is ENHRY and CDR2 is SYGVKD.

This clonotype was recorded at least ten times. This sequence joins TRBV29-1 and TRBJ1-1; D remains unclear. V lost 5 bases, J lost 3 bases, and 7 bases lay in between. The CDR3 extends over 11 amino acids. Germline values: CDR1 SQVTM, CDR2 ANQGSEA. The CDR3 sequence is CSVSWYTEAFF. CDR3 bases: TGCAGCGTTTCCTGGTACACTGAAGCTTTCTTT.

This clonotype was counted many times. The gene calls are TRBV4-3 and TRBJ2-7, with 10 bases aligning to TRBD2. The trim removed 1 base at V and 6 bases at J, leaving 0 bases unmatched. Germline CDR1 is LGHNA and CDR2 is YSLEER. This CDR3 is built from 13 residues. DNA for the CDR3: TGCGCCAGCAGCCAAGGGACTAGCGGCGAGCAGTACTTC. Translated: CASSQGTSGEQYF.

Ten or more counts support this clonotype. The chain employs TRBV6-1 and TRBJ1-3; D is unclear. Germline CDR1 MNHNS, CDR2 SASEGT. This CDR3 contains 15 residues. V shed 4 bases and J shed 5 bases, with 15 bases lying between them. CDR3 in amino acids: CASSGVTEGRNTIYF. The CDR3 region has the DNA TGTGCCAGCAGTGGGGTTACAGAAGGAAGAAACACCATATATTTT.

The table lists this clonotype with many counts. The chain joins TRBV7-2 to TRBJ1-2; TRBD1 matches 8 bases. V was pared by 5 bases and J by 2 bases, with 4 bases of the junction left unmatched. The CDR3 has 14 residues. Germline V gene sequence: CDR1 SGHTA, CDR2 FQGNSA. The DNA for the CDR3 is TGTGCCAGCAGCATCGGACAGGGCAACTATGGCTACACCTTC. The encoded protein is CASSIGQGNYGYTF. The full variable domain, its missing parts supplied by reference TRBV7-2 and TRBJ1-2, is GAGVSQSPSNKVTEKGKDVELRCDPISGHTALYWYRQSLGQGLEFLIYFQGNSAPDKSGLPSDRFSAERTGGSVSTLTIQRTQQEDSAVYLCASSIGQGNYGYTFGSGTRLTVV.

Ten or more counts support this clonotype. The CDR3: CASSSPPWTGGSYEQYF. The CDR3 DNA reads TGTGCCAGCAGTTCCCCCCCGTGGACAGGGGGAAGCTACGAGCAGTACTTC. J is TRBJ2-7 and V is TRBV28; 10 positions agree with TRBD1. The CDR3 runs to 17 residues. V was clipped by 4 bases and J by 3 bases; unmatched bases: 12. Germline V gene data show CDR1 as MDHEN and CDR2 as SYDVKM. Full variable domain (rest looked up from reference TRBV28 and TRBJ2-7): DVKVTQSSRYLVKRTGEKVFLECVQDMDHENMFWYRQDPGLGLRLIYFSYDVKMKEKGDIPEGYSVSREKKERFSLILESASTNQTSMYLCASSSPPWTGGSYEQYFGPGTRLTVT.

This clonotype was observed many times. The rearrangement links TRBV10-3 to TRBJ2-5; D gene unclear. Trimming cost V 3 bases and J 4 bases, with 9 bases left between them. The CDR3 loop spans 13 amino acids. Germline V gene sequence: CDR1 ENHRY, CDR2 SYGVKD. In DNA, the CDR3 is TGTGCCATCAGTGATATCAGGTCAGAGACCCAGTACTTC. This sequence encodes CAISDIRSETQYF.

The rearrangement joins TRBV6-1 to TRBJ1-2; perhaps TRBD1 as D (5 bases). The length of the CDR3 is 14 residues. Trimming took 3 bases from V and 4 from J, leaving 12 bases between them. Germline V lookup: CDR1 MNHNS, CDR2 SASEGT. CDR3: CASSELRGTYGYTF. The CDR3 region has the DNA TGTGCCAGCAGTGAGTTAAGGGGCACCTATGGCTACACCTTC.

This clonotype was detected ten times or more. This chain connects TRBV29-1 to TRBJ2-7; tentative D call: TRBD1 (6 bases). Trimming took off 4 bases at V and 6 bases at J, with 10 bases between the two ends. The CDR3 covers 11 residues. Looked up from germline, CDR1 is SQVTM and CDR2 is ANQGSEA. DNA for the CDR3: TGCAGCGTTGGACAGGATTCCGAGCAGTACTTC. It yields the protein CSVGQDSEQYF.

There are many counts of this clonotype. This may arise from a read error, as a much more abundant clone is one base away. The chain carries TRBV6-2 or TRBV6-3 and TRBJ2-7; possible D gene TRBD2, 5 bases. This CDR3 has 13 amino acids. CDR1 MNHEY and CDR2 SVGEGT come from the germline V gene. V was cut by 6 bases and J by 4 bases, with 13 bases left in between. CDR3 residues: CASSRCGPYEQYF. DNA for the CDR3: TGTGCCAGCAGCCGCTGCGGGCCGTACGAGCAGTACTTC.

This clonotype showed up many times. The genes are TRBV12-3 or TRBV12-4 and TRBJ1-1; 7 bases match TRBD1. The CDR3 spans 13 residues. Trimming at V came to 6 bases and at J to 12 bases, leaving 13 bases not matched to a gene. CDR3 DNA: TGTGCCAGCAGATCACAGGGGACCGGGACCCCTTTCTTT. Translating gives CASRSQGTGTPFF.